This entry describes one T cell receptor beta chain. This sample was taken from a study of blood T cells in healthy people across ages. It was with a sample-barcoded 5' primer and a J-beta primer mix that a second PCR of roughly 6 to 12 cycles was run. TCRdb itself ran the 5' RACE reads through MiXCR, one entry per CDR3 protein. The top ten clones hold about 20% of a sample with 710,000 or so distinct CDR3 sequences, 20% to 25% of them seen once. The CDR3 has 15 residues. V lost 2 bases and J 2 bases, leaving 12 bases between the germline ends. Germline CDR1 and CDR2: SGHKS and YYEKEE (reference sequence).

This TCR was sampled from a man in his 70s in good health. J is TRBJ2-3 and V is TRBV5-5; maybe TRBD1 (6 bases). Material for sequencing was blood. In nucleotides, the CDR3 is TGTGCCAGCAGCTTAGGGGGTGAACACACAGATACGCAGTATTTT. It codes for CASSLGGEHTDTQYF.